This T cell receptor beta chain was observed in a study of metastatic and nonmetastatic thyroid tumors. Germline loops: CDR1 SGHRS, CDR2 YFSETQ. This CDR3 comprises 15 residues. Thyroid surgery took place with no prior treatment in any patient. TCRdb reprocessed the PCR reads via MiXCR. In the table there are some 69,000 clones, over 12% of which are singletons. This clone showed up just once. At one of its ends the junction is not consistent with the germline gene, which may arise from a read error. The clonotype originates from a male donor with papillary thyroid cancer or a benign thyroid nodule (not recorded which). Some clones in this sample may be carry-over from other donors' samples. The rearrangement links TRBV5-1 to TRBJ2-7, with D possibly being TRBD1 or TRBD2 (5 bases each). The sample taken for sequencing was blood. CDR3 residues: CASGLGRVPSYEQYF. The CDR3 DNA reads TGCGCCAGCGGCTTGGGACGGGTTCCCTCCTACGAGCAGTACTTC.